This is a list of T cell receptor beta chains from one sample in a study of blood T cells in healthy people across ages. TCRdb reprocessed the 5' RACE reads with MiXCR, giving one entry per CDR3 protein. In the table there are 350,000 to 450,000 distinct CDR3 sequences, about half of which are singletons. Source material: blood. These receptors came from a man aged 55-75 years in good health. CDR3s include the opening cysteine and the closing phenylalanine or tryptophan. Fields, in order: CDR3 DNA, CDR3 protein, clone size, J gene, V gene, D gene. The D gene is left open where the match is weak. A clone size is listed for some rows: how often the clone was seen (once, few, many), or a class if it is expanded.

TGTGCCAGCAGCCCCACCGGACTAGCGGGGTTAGAGACCCAGTACTTC	CASSPTGLAGLETQYF	few	TRBJ2-5	TRBV11-2	TRBD2
TGCGCCAGCAGCTTGATCTGGGGTGGCGAGCAGTACTTC	CASSLIWGGEQYF	-	TRBJ2-7	TRBV5-1	-
TGCGCCAGCAGCGGCGGGACTAGCGGGGCAGAGACCCAGTACTTC	CASSGGTSGAETQYF	once	TRBJ2-5	TRBV5-1	TRBD2
TGTGCCAGCAGCCGAGAGGGGGGAGCGGTATACAATGAGCAGTACTTC	CASSREGGAVYNEQYF	-	TRBJ2-7	TRBV7-2	-
TGCGCCAGCAGTGGAGGGGGAGGCTCCTACGAGCAGTACTTC	CASSGGGGSYEQYF	-	TRBJ2-7	TRBV10-1	-
TGTGCCAGCAGTGACCTACAGGGCCCGAACACTGAAGCTTTCTTT	CASSDLQGPNTEAFF	-	TRBJ1-1	TRBV6-1	-
TGCGCCAGCAGCTTAACAGGGACGGGGAGTGAGCAGTTCTTC	CASSLTGTGSEQFF	-	TRBJ2-1	TRBV5-1	-
TGCGCCAGCAGCTTCCGGGGACAGGGCTTCACAGATACGCAGTATTTT	CASSFRGQGFTDTQYF	many	TRBJ2-3	TRBV5-1	TRBD1
TGTGCCAGCAGTTACGACAGTAAAGGGGGCGAGCAGTACTTC	CASSYDSKGGEQYF	-	TRBJ2-7	TRBV6-6	-
TGTGCCAGCAAAAGGGCTAGCGGGGAAACCTACGAGCAGTACTTC	CASKRASGETYEQYF	few	TRBJ2-7	TRBV28	TRBD2
TGCGCCAGCAGCGTGAGGGGCTCTGGGGCCAACGTCCTGACTTTC	CASSVRGSGANVLTF	few	TRBJ2-6	TRBV5-1	-
TGTGCCAGCAGCGAAGGGACTAGCGGGGCCTCCTACAATGAGCAGTTCTTC	CASSEGTSGASYNEQFF	-	TRBJ2-1	TRBV7-2	TRBD2
TGTGCCAGCAGTTACGGTGGGACTAGTAGGTACGAGCAGTACTTC	CASSYGGTSRYEQYF	once	TRBJ2-7	TRBV6-2/TRBV6-3	TRBD2
TGCAGTGCTCCCGACCCGACCGGGGGCTACGAGCAGTACTTC	CSAPDPTGGYEQYF	-	TRBJ2-7	TRBV20-1	-
TGTGCCAGCAGCTTCTTACCCAGAGAGACGGGACAGGGATTCGGTGAGCAGTTCTTC	CASSFLPRETGQGFGEQFF	-	TRBJ2-1	TRBV7-2	TRBD1
TGTGCCAGCAGTTACGAAGAGCGGGGGGCCACAGATACGCAGTATTTT	CASSYEERGATDTQYF	-	TRBJ2-3	TRBV6-5	TRBD2
TGTGCCAGCAGCCGAGGGGGGGCTTTTGGCTACACCTTC	CASSRGGAFGYTF	many	TRBJ1-2	TRBV7-9	-
TGTGCCAGCAGCCCATGGGACAGGGGGACCCACGAGCAGTACTTC	CASSPWDRGTHEQYF	-	TRBJ2-7	TRBV11-2	TRBD1
TGTGCCAGCAGTGACAGACTCAGACCGGACAGGGGAAATTCACCCCTCCACTTT	CASSDRLRPDRGNSPLHF	-	TRBJ1-6	TRBV25-1	TRBD1
TGTGCCAGCAGTGAATTTGGGGTCCGAGAGACCCAGTACTTC	CASSEFGVRETQYF	few	TRBJ2-5	TRBV25-1	-
TGTGCCACCCTCGGCAGTACCTACGAGCAGTACTTC	CATLGSTYEQYF	many	TRBJ2-7	TRBV12-3/TRBV12-4	-
TGCGCCAGCAGCTTGGTTAGCCGGAGCAGCAATGAGCAGTTCTTC	CASSLVSRSSNEQFF	many	TRBJ2-1	TRBV5-1	-
TGCGCCAGCAGCCAAAGCCTCGGCCGGGATACGCAGTATTTT	CASSQSLGRDTQYF	many	TRBJ2-3	TRBV4-1	-
TGTGCCAGCAGTTTAGCCTTAGGCTACGAGCAGTACTTC	CASSLALGYEQYF	-	TRBJ2-7	TRBV27	-
TGTGCCACCAGGGGAGGAAATGAGCAGTTCTTC	CATRGGNEQFF	-	TRBJ2-1	TRBV6-2/TRBV6-3	-
TGTGCCAGCAGCCCTCACCCGGATGGGAACGAGCAGTACTTC	CASSPHPDGNEQYF	-	TRBJ2-7	TRBV9	-
TGTGCCGCAGCCCCGCCGTCCTATGGCTACACCTTC	CAAAPPSYGYTF	few	TRBJ1-2	TRBV6-6	-
TGTGCCAGCAGCACCCTCCCACGCTCCGGCACTGAAGCTTTCTTT	CASSTLPRSGTEAFF	-	TRBJ1-1	TRBV12-3/TRBV12-4	-
TGCAGCGTTGAAGGGGGGGGCACAGGGTCGAGCTATGGCTACACCTTC	CSVEGGGTGSSYGYTF	-	TRBJ1-2	TRBV29-1	-
TGTGCCAGCAGCCGGGGGACAGCTATTACGAAGCAGTACTTC	CASSRGTAITKQYF	many	TRBJ2-7	TRBV28	-
TGTGCCAGCAGCGTAGCCTGGTCGGCGGGGGGCACAGATACGCAGTATTTT	CASSVAWSAGGTDTQYF	-	TRBJ2-3	TRBV9	TRBD2